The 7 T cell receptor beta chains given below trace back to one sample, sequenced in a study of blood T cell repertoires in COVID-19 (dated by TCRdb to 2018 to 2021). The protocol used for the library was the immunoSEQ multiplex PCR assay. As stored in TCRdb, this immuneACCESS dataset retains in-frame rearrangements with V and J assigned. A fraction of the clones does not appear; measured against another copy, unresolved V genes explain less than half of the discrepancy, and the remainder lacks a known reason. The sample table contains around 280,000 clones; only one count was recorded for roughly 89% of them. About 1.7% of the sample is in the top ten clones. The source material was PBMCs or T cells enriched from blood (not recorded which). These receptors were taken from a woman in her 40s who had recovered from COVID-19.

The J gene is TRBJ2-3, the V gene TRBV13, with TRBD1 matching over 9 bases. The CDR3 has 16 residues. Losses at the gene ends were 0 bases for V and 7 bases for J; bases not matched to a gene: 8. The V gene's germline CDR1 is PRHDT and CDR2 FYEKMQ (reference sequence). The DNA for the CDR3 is TGTGCCAGCAGCTTAGGCTCCACAGGGGGCAAGAATACGCAGTATTTT. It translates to CASSLGSTGGKNTQYF.

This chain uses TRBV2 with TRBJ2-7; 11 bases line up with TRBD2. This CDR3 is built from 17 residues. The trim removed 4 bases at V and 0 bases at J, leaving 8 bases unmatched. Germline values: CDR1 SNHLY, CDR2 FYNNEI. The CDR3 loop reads CASSVMIAGGSSYEQYF. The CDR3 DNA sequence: TGTGCCAGCAGTGTGATGATAGCGGGAGGGTCCTCCTACGAGCAGTACTTC.

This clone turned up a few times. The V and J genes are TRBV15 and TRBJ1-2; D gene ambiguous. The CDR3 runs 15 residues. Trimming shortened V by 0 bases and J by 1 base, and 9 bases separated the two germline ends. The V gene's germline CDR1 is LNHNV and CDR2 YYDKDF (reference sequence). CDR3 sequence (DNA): TGTGCCACCAGCAGAGATAGCCCCGTTAACTATGGCTACACCTTC. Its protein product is CATSRDSPVNYGYTF.

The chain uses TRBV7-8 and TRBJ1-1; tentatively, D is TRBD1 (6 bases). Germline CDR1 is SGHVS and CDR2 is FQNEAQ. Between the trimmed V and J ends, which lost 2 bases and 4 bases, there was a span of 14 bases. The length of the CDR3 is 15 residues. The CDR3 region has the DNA TGTGCCAGCAGCTTATACGGGGGGCCTGGCACTGAAGCTTTCTTT. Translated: CASSLYGGPGTEAFF.

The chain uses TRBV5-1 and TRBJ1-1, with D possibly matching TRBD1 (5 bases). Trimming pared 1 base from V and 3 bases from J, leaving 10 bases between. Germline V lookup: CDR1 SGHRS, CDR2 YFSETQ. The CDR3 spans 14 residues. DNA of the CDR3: TGCGCCAGCAGCTTGCAGGGTAGTGACACTGAAGCTTTCTTT. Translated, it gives CASSLQGSDTEAFF.

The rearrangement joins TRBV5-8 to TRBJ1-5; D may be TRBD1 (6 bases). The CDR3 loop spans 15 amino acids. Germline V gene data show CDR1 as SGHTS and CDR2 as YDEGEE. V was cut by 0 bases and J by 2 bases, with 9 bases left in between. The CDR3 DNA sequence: TGTGCCAGCAGCTTGGGGGGGCTGGGCAATCAGCCCCAGCATTTT. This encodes CASSLGGLGNQPQHF.

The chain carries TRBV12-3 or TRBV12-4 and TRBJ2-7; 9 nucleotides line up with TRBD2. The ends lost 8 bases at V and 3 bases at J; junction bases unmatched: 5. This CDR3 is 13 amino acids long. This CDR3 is CASARREGYEQYF. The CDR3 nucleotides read TGTGCCAGCGCTAGGCGGGAGGGCTACGAGCAGTACTTC.